The next 2 T cell receptor beta chains were all read from a single sample in a study of blood T cell repertoires in COVID-19. Sequencing was performed with immunoSEQ multiplex PCR; in TCRdb, only in-frame clones are kept and a portion is missing. This table has approximately 60,000 clones, 78% appearing once. The sequenced material came from peripheral blood. The receptor source for this set is a man aged 60 to 69 with COVID-19, enrolled during active disease.

This clone was picked up many times. J is TRBJ2-2 and V is TRBV11-3; D possibly corresponds to TRBD1 (5 bases). CDR1 and CDR2 from the germline V gene are SGHNT and YENEEA. V lost 10 bases and J lost 1, with 10 bases in between. The CDR3 runs to 13 residues. CDR3 amino acids: CATRDRNTGELFF. The CDR3 coding sequence is TGTGCCACCCGAGACAGGAACACCGGGGAGCTGTTTTTT. Full variable domain (outside the CDR3, taken from reference TRBV11-3 and TRBJ2-2): EAGVVQSPRYKIIEKKQPVAFWCNPISGHNTLYWYLQNLGQGPELLIRYENEEAVDDSQLPKDRFSAERLKGVDSTLKIQPAELGDSAVYLCATRDRNTGELFFGEGSRLTVL.

J is TRBJ2-1 and V is TRBV3-1 (or the pseudogene TRBV3-2), with TRBD1 matching over 7 bases. Germline V gene data show CDR1 as LGHDT and CDR2 as YNNKEL (reference sequence). CDR3 length equals 15 residues. V shed 4 bases, J shed 2 bases, and the junction held 5 bases outside the gene matches. The chain's CDR3 is CASSPSDRAYNEQFF. The CDR3 bases are TGTGCCAGCAGCCCGTCCGACAGGGCCTACAATGAGCAGTTCTTC.